The entry below describes one T cell receptor beta chain. No antigen is known for it. Using a J-beta primer mix together with a sample-barcoded 5' primer, a second PCR was run for about 6 to 12 cycles. Tags on each cDNA molecule came from a template-switch adaptor with 12 random nucleotides. MiXCR, run by TCRdb on the 5' RACE reads, gives a single entry per CDR3 protein. The sample shows over a million distinct CDR3 sequences, approximately 60% of them seen only once. There are 14 residues in the CDR3. Germline V lookup: CDR1 SGHTA, CDR2 FQGNSA. This specimen belongs to a study of blood T cells in healthy people across ages. Study-level information: Roughly one uniquely barcoded beta molecule per two T cells was captured. Study results and caveats: PBMCs that were unsorted prevented a conclusive naive versus antigen-experienced comparison. Estimates of total diversity, which came from one million sequenced T cells, were considered to be underestimates.

J is TRBJ2-5 and V is TRBV7-2; D is perhaps TRBD1 (6 bases). The J call may be incorrect, as the DNA end agrees better with TRBJ2-7. The clonotype was recovered from a man aged 18 to 35 in good health. The specimen sequenced was blood. The CDR3: CASSLLGGRDEQYF. The CDR3 bases are TGTGCCAGCAGCTTACTTGGGGGCAGGGACGAGCAGTACTTC.